The 28 T cell receptor beta chains listed next were all sequenced from one sample in a study of T cell repertoires in aging, cancer and after chemotherapy. Peripheral blood genomic DNA, not sorted cells or RNA, was the template. Multiplex touch-down PCR with TRB-A/B primers amplified rearranged V-D-J TRB sequences. TCRdb recomputed calls from the multiplex PCR reads with MiXCR, one row per CDR3 protein. The sample shows roughly 7,100 distinct CDR3 sequences, around half of them seen only once. The source material was blood. The receptor source for this set is a human donor with a solid tumor.

The V gene is TRBV4-1, the J gene TRBJ2-3, with D tentatively TRBD2 (6 bases). The CDR3 contains 15 residues. Germline lookup yields CDR1 MGHRA and CDR2 YSYEKL. The V end lost 1 base, the J end lost 2 bases, and 10 bases lay between the germline ends. The CDR3 loop is CASSQGQRVTDTQYF. The DNA for the CDR3 is TGCGCCAGCAGCCAAGGCCAGCGGGTCACAGATACGCAGTATTTT.

The V call is TRBV20-1, the J call TRBJ2-2; 7 bases map to TRBD2. The V segment lost 4 bases and the J segment 1 base; nucleotides outside the gene matches: 6. CDR1 is DFQATT, CDR2 SNEGSKA, per germline (reference sequence). CDR3 length: 15 residues. The CDR3 here is CSAKPGGRNTGELFF. In nucleotides, the CDR3 is TGCAGTGCTAAACCTGGCGGGAGGAACACCGGGGAGCTGTTTTTT.

The V call is TRBV12-3 or TRBV12-4, the J call TRBJ2-6; D is perhaps TRBD2 (5 bases). V gave up 6 bases and J gave up 2 bases, with 11 bases separating them. This CDR3 contains 15 residues. CDR3 coding DNA: TGTGCCAGCAGGGCGTGGGGAGCTGGGGCCAACGTCCTGACTTTC. Translation gives CASRAWGAGANVLTF.

The chain carries TRBV3-1 and TRBJ2-7, with a weak D call TRBD2 (6 bases). Per the germline V gene, CDR1 is LGHDT and CDR2 is YNNKEL (reference sequence). CDR3 length equals 19 residues. With 4 bases removed from V and 6 bases from J, the gap between germline ends came to 31 bases. CDR3 bases: TGTGCCAGCAGCCGCTCCCCACGGTCCCGGCCGGCGGGATTCGGCGAGCAGTACTTC. This gives the protein CASSRSPRSRPAGFGEQYF.

This clonotype appeared a few times. The chain employs TRBV6-1 and TRBJ1-4, with 11 bases matching TRBD1. J was trimmed by 7 bases and V by 6 bases; bases with no gene match: 7. CDR1 is MNHNS, CDR2 SASEGT, per germline. This CDR3 contains 15 residues. CDR3 in DNA: TGTGCCAGCAGCTCCCCGGACAGGGGGCGTGAAAAACTGTTTTTT. Its translation: CASSSPDRGREKLFF.

The chain combines TRBV6-5 with TRBJ1-2; tentative D call: TRBD1 (5 bases). The CDR3 has 13 amino acids. Trimming pared 2 bases from V and 6 bases from J, leaving 10 bases between. Germline V lookup: CDR1 MNHEY, CDR2 SVGAGI. The CDR3 protein is CASSYRRGDGYTF. CDR3 sequence (DNA): TGTGCCAGCAGTTACCGGCGGGGGGATGGCTACACCTTC.

In its sample, this clonotype was seen once. This chain uses TRBV20-1 with TRBJ1-6, with TRBD1 matching over 9 bases. Losses at the gene ends were 2 bases for V and 12 bases for J; bases not matched to a gene: 8. The CDR3 loop spans 14 amino acids. Looked up from germline, CDR1 is DFQATT and CDR2 is SNEGSKA (reference sequence). CDR3 sequence reads: CSARSGQGAEPLHF. CDR3 nucleotide sequence: TGCAGTGCTAGATCGGGACAGGGTGCCGAACCCCTCCACTTT.

The chain carries TRBV20-1 and TRBJ2-7, with D maybe TRBD2 (8 bases). The ends were cut back, 3 bases at V and 4 bases at J, with 31 bases in the middle. This CDR3 contains 19 residues. Germline values: CDR1 DFQATT, CDR2 SNEGSKA (reference sequence). CDR3 residues: CSARRGLPQERESPYEQYF. The CDR3 region has the DNA TGCAGTGCTAGGAGGGGGCTCCCACAGGAGCGGGAGTCTCCATACGAGCAGTACTTC.

As to this clonotype: At one end the junction does not follow the germline gene, possibly because of a read error. The chain carries TRBV24-1 and TRBJ2-7; perhaps TRBD1 as D (6 bases). Germline assignment: CDR1 KGHDR and CDR2 SFDVKD. This CDR3 comprises 16 residues. The CDR3 DNA reads TGTGCCACCAGTGACCCAGCGGCACAGGGCTCCCACGAGCAGTACTTC. This encodes CATSDPAAQGSHEQYF.

This rearrangement joins TRBV20-1 to TRBJ2-5, with 7 bases fitting TRBD2. This CDR3 has 15 residues. The junction had 7 bases not matched to a gene; V was cut back by 0 bases and J by 3 bases. In germline, CDR1 is DFQATT, CDR2 SNEGSKA (reference sequence). CDR3 protein: CSARDATGGKETQYF. CDR3 DNA: TGCAGTGCTAGAGATGCGACGGGAGGAAAAGAGACCCAGTACTTC.

The chain has TRBV13 and TRBJ2-7; 7 nucleotides align to TRBD1. V trimming: 6 bases; J trimming: 7 bases; junction bases outside the gene matches: 6. Germline assignment: CDR1 PRHDT and CDR2 FYEKMQ (reference sequence). The CDR3 totals 12 residues. The CDR3 DNA reads TGTGCCAGCAGTATAAGGGGGCTTGAGCAGTACTTC. Protein: CASSIRGLEQYF.

V and J are TRBV27 and TRBJ2-1; 11 nucleotides align to TRBD2. The J segment lost 14 bases and the V segment lost 5 bases, leaving 14 bases of the junction unmatched. Germline lookup yields CDR1 MNHEY and CDR2 SMNVEV (reference sequence). The CDR3 consists of 15 residues. CDR3 protein: CASSISGTSGHGKFF. Written as DNA, the CDR3 is TGTGCCAGCAGTATCTCCGGGACTAGCGGTCATGGGAAGTTCTTC.

This chain uses TRBV18 with TRBJ1-2; perhaps TRBD1 as D (6 bases). This CDR3 has 13 amino acids. Deletions cut 3 bases from V and 3 bases from J, with 8 bases between. CDR1 and CDR2 (germline): KGHSH, LQKENI. For the CDR3, the DNA is TGTGCCAGCTCACCGGGGGGCGACTATGGCTACACCTTC. Its translation is CASSPGGDYGYTF. Filled out from reference TRBV18 and TRBJ1-2, the complete variable domain reads NAGVMQNPRHLVRRRGQEARLRCSPMKGHSHVYWYRQLPEEGLKFMVYLQKENIIDESGMPKERFSAEFPKEGPSILRIQQVVRGDSAAYFCASSPGGDYGYTFGSGTRLTVV.

The chain couples TRBV20-1 to TRBJ2-2, with D possibly TRBD2 on 6 matching bases. CDR1 is DFQATT and CDR2 is SNEGSKA in the germline V gene (reference sequence). Trimming took 6 bases from V and 7 from J, leaving 15 bases between them. There are 13 residues in the CDR3. This chain's CDR3 is CSAPRELGGELFF. The DNA of the CDR3 is TGCAGTGCCCCCCGGGAGCTGGGCGGGGAGCTGTTTTTT.

Only one count was recorded for this clonotype. The chain employs TRBV19 and TRBJ1-5; tentatively, D is TRBD1 (5 bases). Germline CDR1 and CDR2: LNHDA and SQIVND (reference sequence). The CDR3 runs 14 residues. Between the trimmed V and J ends, which lost 6 bases and 6 bases, there was a span of 15 bases. The CDR3 region is CASRGEGPSQPQHF. The CDR3 coding sequence is TGTGCCAGTAGGGGGGAGGGACCCAGTCAGCCCCAGCATTTT.

The sample holds a few counts of this clonotype. The chain joins TRBV6-5 to TRBJ2-3, with unresolved D. Germline CDR1 MNHEY, CDR2 SVGAGI. V was clipped by 6 bases and J by 3 bases, with 4 bases between them. The CDR3 sequence is 11 residues long. CDR3 coding DNA: TGTGCCAGCAGCCCTACAGATACGCAGTATTTT. Residues: CASSPTDTQYF.

This clonotype came up a few times. This chain uses TRBV12-3 or TRBV12-4 with TRBJ1-6; D remains ambiguous. Trimming left V 3 bases short and J 6 bases short, with 12 bases between. The CDR3 loop spans 15 amino acids. CDR3 loop: CASSLEETSNSPLHF. For the CDR3, the DNA is TGTGCCAGCAGTTTGGAGGAGACATCTAATTCACCCCTCCACTTT.

The chain uses TRBV27 and TRBJ1-1; tentatively, D is TRBD1 (6 bases). V gave up 9 bases and J gave up 4 bases, with 15 bases separating them. Looked up from germline, CDR1 is MNHEY and CDR2 is SMNVEV (reference sequence). CDR3 length equals 13 residues. In DNA, the CDR3 is TGTGCCAGTAAAATAGGGGGGAGCACTGAAGCTTTCTTT. It codes for CASKIGGSTEAFF.

This clonotype turned up a few times. The chain has TRBV20-1 and TRBJ1-2, with D maybe TRBD1 (5 bases). Trimming pared 0 bases from V and 8 bases from J, leaving 10 bases between. Germline CDR1 reads DFQATT; CDR2 reads SNEGSKA (reference sequence). The CDR3 is 12 residues long. The CDR3 reads CSARDRGKGYTF. In DNA, the CDR3 is TGCAGTGCTAGAGATCGGGGGAAAGGCTACACCTTC.

The chain joins TRBV5-4 to TRBJ2-7; no definite D call. CDR1 is SGHNT, CDR2 YYREEE, per germline (reference sequence). The CDR3 spans 13 residues. The V end was cut by 1 base, the J end by 4 bases, with 9 bases between. The CDR3 is CASSLLGRYEQYF. In DNA form, the CDR3 reads TGTGCCAGCAGCTTGTTGGGCAGATACGAGCAGTACTTC.

The chain is built from TRBV5-4 and TRBJ2-3; 9 bases are shared with TRBD2. V was pared by 7 bases and J by 6 bases, with 9 bases of the junction left unmatched. The CDR3 covers 14 residues. CDR1 and CDR2 from the germline V gene are SGHNT and YYREEE (reference sequence). As DNA, the CDR3 is TGTGCCAGCTTTGCGGGAGGGCCGTCCGATACGCAGTATTTT. Protein: CASFAGGPSDTQYF.

This clonotype has only one observation. The V and J genes are TRBV6-5 and TRBJ2-5; TRBD1 agrees at 7 bases. Germline CDR1 and CDR2: MNHEY and SVGAGI. CDR3 length: 17 residues. Losses at the gene ends were 5 bases for V and 0 bases for J; bases not matched to a gene: 12. This chain's CDR3 is CASSEYDRASYQETQYF. CDR3 DNA: TGTGCCAGCAGTGAATATGACAGGGCGTCGTACCAAGAGACCCAGTACTTC.

This chain links TRBV28 with TRBJ1-1, with 8 bases that match TRBD1. The CDR3 is 15 amino acids. The trim removed 2 bases at V and 7 bases at J, leaving 9 bases unmatched. Germline V gene lookup returns CDR1 MDHEN and CDR2 SYDVKM. The CDR3 sequence is CASSLNPGTGGEAFF. CDR3 nucleotide sequence: TGTGCCAGCAGTTTAAATCCGGGGACAGGAGGTGAAGCTTTCTTT.

This chain joins TRBV7-2 and TRBJ2-2; possible D gene TRBD2, 5 bases. This CDR3 spans 13 amino acids. The germline V and J ends were trimmed by 3 bases and 13 bases, with 15 bases remaining between them. From germline, CDR1 is SGHTA and CDR2 FQGNSA. The CDR3 region has the DNA TGTGCCAGCAGCTTGGGAGATCTCGTAGGGCTGTTTTTT. As protein: CASSLGDLVGLFF.

The chain employs TRBV27 and TRBJ1-2, with D possibly TRBD1 on 6 matching bases. The CDR3 extends over 14 amino acids. The germline V and J ends were trimmed by 6 bases and 4 bases, with 15 bases remaining between them. Looked up from germline, CDR1 is MNHEY and CDR2 is SMNVEV (reference sequence). This CDR3 is CASREWGASYGYTF. The CDR3 nucleotides read TGTGCCAGCAGGGAATGGGGGGCCAGCTATGGCTACACCTTC.

The chain employs TRBV5-5 and TRBJ2-5; D is undetermined. The germline CDR1 and CDR2 sequences are SGHKS and YYEKEE (reference sequence). The CDR3 runs to 14 residues. V shed 0 bases and J shed 5 bases, with 11 bases lying between them. DNA of the CDR3: TGTGCCAGCAGCTTGGCCTCCTTTGGGGAGACCCAGTACTTC. Its protein is CASSLASFGETQYF.

The chain couples TRBV5-6 to TRBJ2-7; 7 bases map to TRBD2. J was trimmed by 3 bases and V by 4 bases; bases with no gene match: 7. Germline V gene sequence: CDR1 SGHDT, CDR2 YYEEEE. The CDR3 is 14 residues long. The DNA of the CDR3 is TGTGCCAGCAGCCGCGGGGGAAGAAACTACGAGCAGTACTTC. Protein sequence: CASSRGGRNYEQYF. The variable domain in full, with the rest retrieved from reference TRBV5-6 and TRBJ2-7, is DAGVTQSPTHLIKTRGQQVTLRCSPKSGHDTVSWYQQALGQGPQFIFQYYEEEERQRGNFPDRFSGHQFPNYSSELNVNALLLGDSALYLCASSRGGRNYEQYFGPGTRLTVT.

The chain combines TRBV7-2 with TRBJ2-1; 10 nucleotides agree with TRBD2. Unmatched junction bases numbered 12, after V lost 5 bases and J lost 8 bases. The CDR3 is 16 residues long. Germline V gives CDR1 SGHTA, CDR2 FQGNSA. CDR3 in amino acids: CASSPPGLAGGHEQFF. The CDR3 bases are TGTGCCAGCAGCCCGCCTGGCTTAGCGGGAGGACATGAGCAGTTCTTC.